The entry below describes one T cell receptor (beta chain). What it recognizes is unknown. The sample is drawn from a study of T cell responses to AZD1222 COVID-19 vaccine. Study results and caveats: The sample set comprised mostly white British donors with more females, and clonal diversity was possibly underestimated.

TCRdb keeps only in-frame clones here, not all; method: immunoSEQ multiplex PCR. The sample has roughly 100,000 clones; roughly 90% are singletons. The germline V gene has CDR1 GTSNPN and CDR2 SVGIG (reference sequence). CDR3 length: 13 amino acids. Trimming left V 0 bases short and J 4 bases short, with 9 bases between. The chain employs TRBV30 and TRBJ1-1; a possible D gene is TRBD1 (5 bases). The sequence was obtained from an adult in good health. Sequencing used peripheral blood, obtained on day 0 of AZD1222 vaccination. The CDR3 DNA is TGTGCCTGGAGTGTAAAGGGGAGCACTGAAGCTTTCTTT. Protein product: CAWSVKGSTEAFF.